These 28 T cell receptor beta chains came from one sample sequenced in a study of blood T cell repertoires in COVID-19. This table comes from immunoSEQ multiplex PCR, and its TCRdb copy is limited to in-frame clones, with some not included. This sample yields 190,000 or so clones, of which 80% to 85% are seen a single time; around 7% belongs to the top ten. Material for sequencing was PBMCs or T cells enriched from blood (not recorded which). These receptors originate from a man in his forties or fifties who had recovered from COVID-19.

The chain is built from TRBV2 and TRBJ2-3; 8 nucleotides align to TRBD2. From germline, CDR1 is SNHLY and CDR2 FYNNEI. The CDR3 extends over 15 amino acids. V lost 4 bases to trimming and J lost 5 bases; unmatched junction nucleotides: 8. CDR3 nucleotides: TGTGCCAGCAGTGGGCCGGGGGGGCCGAGAGATACGCAGTATTTT. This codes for CASSGPGGPRDTQYF.

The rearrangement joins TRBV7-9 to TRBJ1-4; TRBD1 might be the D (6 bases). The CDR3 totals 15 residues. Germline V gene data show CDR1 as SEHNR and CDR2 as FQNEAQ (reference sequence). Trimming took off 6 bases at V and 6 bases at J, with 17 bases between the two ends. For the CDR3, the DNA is TGTGCCAGCAGTCAATCAGGACAGTTGGATGAAAAACTGTTTTTT. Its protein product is CASSQSGQLDEKLFF.

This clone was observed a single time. CDR3 coding DNA: TGCGCCAGCAGCCAAGATTACAGGGCCAACTTGTACCAAGAGACCCAGTACTTC. Its translation: CASSQDYRANLYQETQYF. This rearrangement joins TRBV4-3 to TRBJ2-5; tentatively, D is TRBD1 (6 bases). Germline CDR1 is LGHNA and CDR2 is YSLEER. The V gene lost 0 bases and the J gene lost 0 bases, with 17 bases spanning the gap. The CDR3 has 18 amino acids.

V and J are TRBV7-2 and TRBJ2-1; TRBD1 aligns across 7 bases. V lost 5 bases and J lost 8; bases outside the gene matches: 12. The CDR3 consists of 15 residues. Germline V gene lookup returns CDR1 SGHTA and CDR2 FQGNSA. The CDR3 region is CASSKTGLTADEQFF. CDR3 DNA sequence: TGTGCCAGCAGCAAGACAGGGCTCACGGCGGATGAGCAGTTCTTC.

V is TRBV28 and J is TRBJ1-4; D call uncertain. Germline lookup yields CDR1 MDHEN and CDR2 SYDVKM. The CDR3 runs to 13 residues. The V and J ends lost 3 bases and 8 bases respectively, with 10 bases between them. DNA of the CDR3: TGTGCCAGCAGTTTCGGTCCGGGGGAAAAACTGTTTTTT. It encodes CASSFGPGEKLFF. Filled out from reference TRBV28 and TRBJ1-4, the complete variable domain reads DVKVTQSSRYLVKRTGEKVFLECVQDMDHENMFWYRQDPGLGLRLIYFSYDVKMKEKGDIPEGYSVSREKKERFSLILESASTNQTSMYLCASSFGPGEKLFFGSGTQLSVL.

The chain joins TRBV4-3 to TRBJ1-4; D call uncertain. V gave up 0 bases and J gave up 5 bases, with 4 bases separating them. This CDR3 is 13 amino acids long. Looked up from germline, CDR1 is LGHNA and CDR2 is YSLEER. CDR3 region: CASSQELNEKLFF. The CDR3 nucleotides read TGCGCCAGCAGCCAAGAACTGAATGAAAAACTGTTTTTT.

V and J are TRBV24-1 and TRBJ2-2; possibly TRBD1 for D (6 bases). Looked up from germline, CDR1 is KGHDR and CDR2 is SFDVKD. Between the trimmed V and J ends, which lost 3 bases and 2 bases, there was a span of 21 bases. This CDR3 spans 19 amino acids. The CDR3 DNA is TGTGCCACCAGTGATACTGGACAGCGGAAGGGGGTCAACACCGGGGAGCTGTTTTTT. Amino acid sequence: CATSDTGQRKGVNTGELFF.

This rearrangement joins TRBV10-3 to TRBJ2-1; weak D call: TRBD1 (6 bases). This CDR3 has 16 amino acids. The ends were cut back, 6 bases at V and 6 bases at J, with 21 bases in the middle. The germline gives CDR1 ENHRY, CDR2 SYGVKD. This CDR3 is CAIRGAAGKALNEQFF. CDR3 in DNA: TGTGCCATCAGGGGGGCTGCAGGGAAAGCTCTCAATGAGCAGTTCTTC.

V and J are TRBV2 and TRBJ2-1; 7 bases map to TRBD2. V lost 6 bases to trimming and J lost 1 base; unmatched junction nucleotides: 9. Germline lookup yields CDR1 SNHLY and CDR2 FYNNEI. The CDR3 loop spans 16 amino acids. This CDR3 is CASRRLAGASYNEQFF. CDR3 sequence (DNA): TGTGCCAGCAGGCGACTAGCTGGTGCTTCCTACAATGAGCAGTTCTTC.

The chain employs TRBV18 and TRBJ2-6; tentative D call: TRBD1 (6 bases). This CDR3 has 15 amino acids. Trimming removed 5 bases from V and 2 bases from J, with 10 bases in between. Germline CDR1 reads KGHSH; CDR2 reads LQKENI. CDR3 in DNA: TGTGCCAGCTCAAGTAACAGGGCTGGGGCCAACGTCCTGACTTTC. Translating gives CASSSNRAGANVLTF.

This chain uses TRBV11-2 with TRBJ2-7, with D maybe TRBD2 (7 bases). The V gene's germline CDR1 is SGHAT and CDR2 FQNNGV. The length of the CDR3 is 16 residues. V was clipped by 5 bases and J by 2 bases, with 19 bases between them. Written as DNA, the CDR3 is TGTGCCAGCAGCCCAGAGGGGGGGCAGCGCGCCTACGAGCAGTACTTC. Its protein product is CASSPEGGQRAYEQYF.

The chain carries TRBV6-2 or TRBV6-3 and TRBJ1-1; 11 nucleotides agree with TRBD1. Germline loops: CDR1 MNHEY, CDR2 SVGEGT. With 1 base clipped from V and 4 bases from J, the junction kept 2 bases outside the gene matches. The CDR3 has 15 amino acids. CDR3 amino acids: CASSYWDRGVTEAFF. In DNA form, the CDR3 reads TGTGCCAGCAGTTACTGGGACAGGGGGGTCACTGAAGCTTTCTTT.

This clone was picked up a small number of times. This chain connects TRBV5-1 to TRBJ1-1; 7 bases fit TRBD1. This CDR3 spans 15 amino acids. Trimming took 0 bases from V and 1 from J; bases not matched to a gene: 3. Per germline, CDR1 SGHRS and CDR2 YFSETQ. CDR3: CASSLGPGGNTEAFF. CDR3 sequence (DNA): TGCGCCAGCAGCTTGGGGCCAGGGGGGAACACTGAAGCTTTCTTT.

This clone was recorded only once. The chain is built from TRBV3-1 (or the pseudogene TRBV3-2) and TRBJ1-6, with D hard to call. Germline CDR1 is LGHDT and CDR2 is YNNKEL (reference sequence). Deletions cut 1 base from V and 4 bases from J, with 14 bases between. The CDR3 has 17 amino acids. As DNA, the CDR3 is TGTGCCAGCAGCCAAGGTCTAGTTGAAACTTATAATTCACCCCTCCACTTT. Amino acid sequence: CASSQGLVETYNSPLHF.

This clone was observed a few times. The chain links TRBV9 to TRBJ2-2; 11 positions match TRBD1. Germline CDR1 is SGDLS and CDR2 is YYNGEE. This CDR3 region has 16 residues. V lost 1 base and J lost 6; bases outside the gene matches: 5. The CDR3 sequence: CASSVRDRGYPGELFF. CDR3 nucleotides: TGTGCCAGCAGCGTAAGGGACAGGGGGTATCCCGGGGAGCTGTTTTTT.

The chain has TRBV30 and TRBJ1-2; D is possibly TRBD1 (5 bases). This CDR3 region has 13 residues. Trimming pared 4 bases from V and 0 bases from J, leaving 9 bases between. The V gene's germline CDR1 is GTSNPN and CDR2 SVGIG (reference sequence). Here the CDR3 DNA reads TGTGCCTGGAAGACAGCAGCTAACTATGGCTACACCTTC. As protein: CAWKTAANYGYTF.

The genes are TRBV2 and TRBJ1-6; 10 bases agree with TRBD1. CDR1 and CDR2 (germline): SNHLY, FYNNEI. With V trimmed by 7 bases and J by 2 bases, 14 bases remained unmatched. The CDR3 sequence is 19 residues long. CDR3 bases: TGTGCCAGCACCCGTCCCGGGACAGGGGAGAGGACCTATAATTCACCCCTCCACTTT. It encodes CASTRPGTGERTYNSPLHF.

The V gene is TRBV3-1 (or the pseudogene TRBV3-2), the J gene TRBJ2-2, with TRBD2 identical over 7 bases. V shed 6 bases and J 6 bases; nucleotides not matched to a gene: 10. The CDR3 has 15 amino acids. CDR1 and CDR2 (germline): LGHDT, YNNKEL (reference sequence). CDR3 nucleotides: TGTGCCAGCAGTCTCACTAGCGCTATCCCCGGGGAGCTGTTTTTT. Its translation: CASSLTSAIPGELFF.

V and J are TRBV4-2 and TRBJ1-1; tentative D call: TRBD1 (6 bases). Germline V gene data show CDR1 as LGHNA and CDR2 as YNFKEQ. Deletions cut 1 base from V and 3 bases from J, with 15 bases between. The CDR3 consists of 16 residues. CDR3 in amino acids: CASSQAGGARDTEAFF. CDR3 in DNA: TGTGCCAGCAGCCAAGCCGGGGGGGCGCGGGACACTGAAGCTTTCTTT.

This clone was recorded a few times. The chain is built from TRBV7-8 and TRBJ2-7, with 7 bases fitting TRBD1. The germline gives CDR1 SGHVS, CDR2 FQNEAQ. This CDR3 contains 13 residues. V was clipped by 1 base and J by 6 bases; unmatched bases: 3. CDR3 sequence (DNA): TGTGCCAGCAGCTTAGGGACAGGAATCGAGCAGTACTTC. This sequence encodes CASSLGTGIEQYF.

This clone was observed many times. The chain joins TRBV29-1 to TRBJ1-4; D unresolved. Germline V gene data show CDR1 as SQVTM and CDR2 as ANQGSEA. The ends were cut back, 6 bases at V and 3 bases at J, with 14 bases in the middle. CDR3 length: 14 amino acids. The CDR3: CSVGKAGANEKLFF. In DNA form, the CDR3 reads TGCAGCGTAGGAAAGGCCGGGGCTAATGAAAAACTGTTTTTT.

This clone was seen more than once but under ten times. The CDR3 DNA follows: TGTGCCAGCAGCCTACAGGGGGCTGGGACCTATGGCTACACCTTC. Its translation: CASSLQGAGTYGYTF. The chain uses TRBV5-4 and TRBJ1-2, with 9 bases lining up with TRBD1. This CDR3 comprises 15 residues. The V segment lost 4 bases and the J segment 4 bases; nucleotides outside the gene matches: 8. Germline CDR1 SGHNT, CDR2 YYREEE (reference sequence).

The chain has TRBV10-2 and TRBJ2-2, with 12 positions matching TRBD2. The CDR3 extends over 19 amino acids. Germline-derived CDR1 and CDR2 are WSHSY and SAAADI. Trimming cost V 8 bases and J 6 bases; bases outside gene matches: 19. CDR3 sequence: CASGRPGLAGSPESGELFF. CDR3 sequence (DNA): TGCGCCAGCGGACGGCCGGGACTAGCGGGCTCCCCGGAGTCCGGGGAGCTGTTTTTT.

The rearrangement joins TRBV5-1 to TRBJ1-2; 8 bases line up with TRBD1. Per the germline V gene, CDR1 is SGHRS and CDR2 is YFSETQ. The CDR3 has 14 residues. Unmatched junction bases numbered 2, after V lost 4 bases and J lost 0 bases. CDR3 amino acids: CASSADRANYGYTF. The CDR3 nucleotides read TGCGCCAGCAGCGCGGACAGGGCTAACTATGGCTACACCTTC.

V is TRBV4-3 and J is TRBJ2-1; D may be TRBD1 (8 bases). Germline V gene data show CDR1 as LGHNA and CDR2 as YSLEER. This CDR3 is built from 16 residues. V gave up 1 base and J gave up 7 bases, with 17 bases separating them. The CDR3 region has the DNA TGCGCCAGCAGCCAAGGTATAACACAGGGGGGGAATGAGCAGTTCTTC. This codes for CASSQGITQGGNEQFF.

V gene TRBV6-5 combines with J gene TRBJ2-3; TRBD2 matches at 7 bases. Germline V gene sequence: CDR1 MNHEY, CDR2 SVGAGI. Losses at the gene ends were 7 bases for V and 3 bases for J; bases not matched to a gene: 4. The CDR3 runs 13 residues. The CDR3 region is CASTWGGTDTQYF. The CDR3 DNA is TGTGCCAGCACTTGGGGGGGGACAGATACGCAGTATTTT.

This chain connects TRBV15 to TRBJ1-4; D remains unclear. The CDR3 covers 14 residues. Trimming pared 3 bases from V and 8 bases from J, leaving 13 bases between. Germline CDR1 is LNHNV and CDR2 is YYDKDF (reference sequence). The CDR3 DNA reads TGTGCCACCAGCAGTCGGTTCCACCTAGAAAAACTGTTTTTT. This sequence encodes CATSSRFHLEKLFF. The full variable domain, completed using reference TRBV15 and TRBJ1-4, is DAMVIQNPRYQVTQFGKPVTLSCSQTLNHNVMYWYQQKSSQAPKLLFHYYDKDFNNEADTPDNFQSRRPNTSFCFLDIRSPGLGDTAMYLCATSSRFHLEKLFFGSGTQLSVL.

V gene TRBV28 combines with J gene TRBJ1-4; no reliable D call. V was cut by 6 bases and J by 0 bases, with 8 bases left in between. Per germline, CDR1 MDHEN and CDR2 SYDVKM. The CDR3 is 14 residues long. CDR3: CASRLATTNEKLFF. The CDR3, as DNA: TGTGCCAGCAGACTAGCCACAACTAATGAAAAACTGTTTTTT.